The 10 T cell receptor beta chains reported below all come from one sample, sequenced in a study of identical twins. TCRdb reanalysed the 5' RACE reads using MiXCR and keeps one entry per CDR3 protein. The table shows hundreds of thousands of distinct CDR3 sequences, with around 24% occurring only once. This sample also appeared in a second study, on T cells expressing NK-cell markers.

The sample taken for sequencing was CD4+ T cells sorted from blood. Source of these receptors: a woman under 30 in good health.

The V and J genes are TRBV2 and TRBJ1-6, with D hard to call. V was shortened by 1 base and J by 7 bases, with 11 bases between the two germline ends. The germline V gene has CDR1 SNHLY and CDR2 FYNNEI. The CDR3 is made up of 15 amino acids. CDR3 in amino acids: CASSEETGRNSPLHF. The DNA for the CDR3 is TGTGCCAGCAGTGAAGAGACGGGCAGGAATTCACCCCTCCACTTT.

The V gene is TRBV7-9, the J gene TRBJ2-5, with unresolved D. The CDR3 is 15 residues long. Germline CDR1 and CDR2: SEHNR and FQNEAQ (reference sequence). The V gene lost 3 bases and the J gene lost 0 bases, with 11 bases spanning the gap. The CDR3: CASSFGGAYQETQYF. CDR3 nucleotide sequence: TGTGCCAGCAGCTTCGGCGGCGCGTACCAAGAGACCCAGTACTTC.

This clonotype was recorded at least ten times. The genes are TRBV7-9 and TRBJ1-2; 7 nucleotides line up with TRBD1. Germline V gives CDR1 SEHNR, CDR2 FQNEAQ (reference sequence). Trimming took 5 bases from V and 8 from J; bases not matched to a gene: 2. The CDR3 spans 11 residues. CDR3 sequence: CASSRTGGYTF. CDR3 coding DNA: TGTGCCAGCAGCCGGACAGGAGGCTACACCTTC.

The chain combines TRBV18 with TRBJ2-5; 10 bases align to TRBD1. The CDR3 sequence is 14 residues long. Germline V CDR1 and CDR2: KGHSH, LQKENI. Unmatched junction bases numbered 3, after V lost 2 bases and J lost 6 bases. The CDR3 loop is CASSPGTGDQTQYF. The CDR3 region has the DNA TGTGCCAGCTCACCAGGGACAGGGGATCAGACCCAGTACTTC.

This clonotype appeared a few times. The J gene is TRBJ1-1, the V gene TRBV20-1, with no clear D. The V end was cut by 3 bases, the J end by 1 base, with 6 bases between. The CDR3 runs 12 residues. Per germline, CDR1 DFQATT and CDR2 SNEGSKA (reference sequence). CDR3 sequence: CSASGANTEAFF. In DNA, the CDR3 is TGCAGTGCTAGTGGAGCGAACACTGAAGCTTTCTTT.

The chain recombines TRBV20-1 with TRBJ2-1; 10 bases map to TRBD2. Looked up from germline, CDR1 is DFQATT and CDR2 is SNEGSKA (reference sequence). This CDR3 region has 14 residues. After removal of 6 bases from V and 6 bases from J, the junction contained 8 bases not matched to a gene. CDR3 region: CSARGTSESNEQFF. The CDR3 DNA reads TGCAGTGCCAGGGGGACTAGCGAGTCCAATGAGCAGTTCTTC.

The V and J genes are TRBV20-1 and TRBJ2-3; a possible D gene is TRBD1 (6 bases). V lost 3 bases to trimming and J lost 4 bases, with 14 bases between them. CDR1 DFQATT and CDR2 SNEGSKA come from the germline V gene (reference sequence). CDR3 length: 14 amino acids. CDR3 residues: CSASGGQRADTQYF. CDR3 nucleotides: TGCAGTGCTAGTGGGGGCCAGCGTGCAGATACGCAGTATTTT.

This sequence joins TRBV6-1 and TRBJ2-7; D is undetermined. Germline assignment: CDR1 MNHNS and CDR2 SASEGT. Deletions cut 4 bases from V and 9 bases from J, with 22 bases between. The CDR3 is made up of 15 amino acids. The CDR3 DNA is TGTGCCAGCAGTGCTCTCGGATCGGTTTACGAGTGGCAGTACTTC. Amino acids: CASSALGSVYEWQYF.

In DNA form, the CDR3 reads TGCAGTGCTACCCGGACAGGGCAAGAGACCCAGTACTTC. It encodes CSATRTGQETQYF. The chain employs TRBV20-1 and TRBJ2-5; 8 bases fit TRBD1. CDR1 is DFQATT and CDR2 is SNEGSKA in the germline V gene (reference sequence). J gave up 2 bases and V 4 bases, and 3 bases lay outside the gene matches. This CDR3 contains 13 residues.

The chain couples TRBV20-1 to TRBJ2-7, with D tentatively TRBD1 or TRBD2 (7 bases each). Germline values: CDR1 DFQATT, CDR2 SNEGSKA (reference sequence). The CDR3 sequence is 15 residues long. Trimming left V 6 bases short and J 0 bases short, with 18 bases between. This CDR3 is CSALGGGQFSYEQYF. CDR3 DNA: TGCAGTGCCCTGGGAGGGGGACAGTTCTCCTACGAGCAGTACTTC.